What follows is one TCR beta chain and its context. What this receptor recognizes is not known. Nothing much larger sits one base from this clone, and base qualities are not available. Including cysteine and phenylalanine, the CDR3 has 16 amino acids. Only the CDR3 part of the read is kept: 48 bases, read in frame from the first base. The donors were included in the validation cohort of 120 subjects, a group kept apart from the 666-subject first cohort. These data are taken from a study of cytomegalovirus exposure and HLA in healthy donors (dated by TCRdb to about 2017). With respect to the entire study: According to a later analysis, one platform produced both the approximately 110 validation repertoires and the 620 or so repertoires of the first cohort. The study was designed to test whether signatures of past pathogen exposure could be identified by cataloging public T cell receptors. Along with the approximately 650-subject first cohort, a separate validation cohort of some 130 different subjects was used. To predict cytomegalovirus infection status, the study combined high-throughput TCR immunosequencing, statistical association of individual TCRs with disease status, and machine learning.

The investigation overall reported the following: In a later analysis, TCRs clustered in the first cohort were found to also tend to co-occur in the roughly 120 validation repertoires, with over 90% of cluster scores above 0. According to the authors, the approach could potentially be generalized to other disease states and immunological phenotypes. A few of the identified cytomegalovirus-associated TCR beta chains were confirmed in vitro to be specific for cytomegalovirus antigens. The study listed 150 to 200 TCR beta chains as associated with cytomegalovirus. The validation cohort had no HLA typing available for a later analysis, so co-occurrence within that cohort was assessed over all 130 or so repertoires. While some public TCRs were present in many individuals, most TCR sequences turned up only very rarely across donors. In both the original and validation cohorts, the classifier was reported to diagnose cytomegalovirus status with high specificity and sensitivity.

Library method: the immunoSEQ multiplex PCR assay. Per the authors' processing: A statistical classification framework was built to diagnose cytomegalovirus status from the catalog of TCR beta chain sequences. TCRdb re-hosts the immuneACCESS table, in-frame sequences only. Its copies lack some clones; in the studies checked, an unresolved V gene accounts for under half of them, and the cause for the rest is not known. Clonal size and the V and J genes are those of that table, whereas D and trimming came from the DNA. The sample yields about 160,000 clones; approximately 89% were counted once. 10% of the sample comes from the top ten.

Recombination joined TRBV21-1 with TRBJ1-1. TRBV21-1 is described as a pseudogene. The sequenced sample was PBMCs. The origin of this receptor is a woman aged 18-35 years in good health and CMV-seropositive. The base sequence is TGTGCCAGCAGCAAAGGGGAAGCCCCGGGGGACACTGAAGCTTTCTTT. Translated, this is CASSKGEAPGDTEAFF.